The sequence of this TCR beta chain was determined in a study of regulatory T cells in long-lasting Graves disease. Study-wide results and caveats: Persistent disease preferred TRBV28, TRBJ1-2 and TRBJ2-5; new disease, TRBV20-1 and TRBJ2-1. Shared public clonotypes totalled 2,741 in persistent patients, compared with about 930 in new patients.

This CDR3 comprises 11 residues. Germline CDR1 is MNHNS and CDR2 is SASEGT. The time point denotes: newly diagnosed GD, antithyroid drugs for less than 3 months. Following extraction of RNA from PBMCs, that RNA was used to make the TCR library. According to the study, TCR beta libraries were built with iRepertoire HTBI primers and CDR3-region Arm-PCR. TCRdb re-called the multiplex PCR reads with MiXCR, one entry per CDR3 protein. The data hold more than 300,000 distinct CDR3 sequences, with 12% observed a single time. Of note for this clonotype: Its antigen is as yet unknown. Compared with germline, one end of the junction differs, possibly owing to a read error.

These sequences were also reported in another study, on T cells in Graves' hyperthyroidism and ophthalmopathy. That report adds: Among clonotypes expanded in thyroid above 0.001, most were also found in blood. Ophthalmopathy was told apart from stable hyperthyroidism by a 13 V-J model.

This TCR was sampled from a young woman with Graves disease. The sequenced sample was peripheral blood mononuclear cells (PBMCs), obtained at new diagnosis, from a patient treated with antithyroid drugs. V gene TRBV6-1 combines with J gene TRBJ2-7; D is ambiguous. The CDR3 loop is CASSGFYEQNF. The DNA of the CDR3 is TGTGCCAGCTCAGGTTTCTACGAGCAGAACTTC.